One sample yielded the 22 T cell receptor beta chains listed below, sequenced in a study of blood T cell repertoires in COVID-19. Data came from immunoSEQ multiplex PCR; TCRdb stores just in-frame clones and leaves some out. The repertoire holds about 270,000 clones, around 89% seen once, with around 2.9% in the top ten. Input material: PBMCs or T cells enriched from blood (not recorded which). Receptors were obtained from a woman aged 50 to 60 who had recovered from COVID-19.

The chain links TRBV6-2 or TRBV6-3 to TRBJ2-1; no reliable D call. Trimming removed 4 bases at V and 9 bases at J, with 10 bases between. There are 12 residues in the CDR3. The germline gives CDR1 MNHEY, CDR2 SVGEGT. The CDR3 DNA is TGTGCCAGCAGTTTGGCCCCTGGTGAGCAGTTCTTC. Its translation is CASSLAPGEQFF.

The CDR3 DNA follows: TGTGCCAGCAGCCAATCCGGGAGGGAAGCTTTCTTT. As protein: CASSQSGREAFF. The rearrangement links TRBV7-6 to TRBJ1-1; D uncertain. With 5 bases removed from V and 8 bases from J, the gap between germline ends came to 12 bases. The CDR3 loop spans 12 amino acids. Germline V gene sequence: CDR1 SGHVS, CDR2 FNYEAQ.

This sequence joins TRBV28 and TRBJ1-2, with no clear D. Germline V lookup: CDR1 MDHEN, CDR2 SYDVKM. Between the trimmed V and J ends, which lost 6 bases and 4 bases, there was a span of 9 bases. This CDR3 is 12 amino acids long. The CDR3: CASSQDTYGYTF. Here the CDR3 DNA reads TGTGCCAGCAGCCAAGACACCTATGGCTACACCTTC.

This chain connects TRBV4-3 to TRBJ2-1; TRBD2 might be the D (7 bases). Trimming shortened V by 3 bases and J by 7 bases, and 13 bases separated the two germline ends. This CDR3 spans 14 amino acids. Germline loops: CDR1 LGHNA, CDR2 YSLEER. The CDR3 loop reads CASSHFRGGNEQFF. In DNA, the CDR3 is TGCGCCAGCAGCCATTTTAGGGGGGGAAATGAGCAGTTCTTC.

J is TRBJ2-7 and V is TRBV19; 9 nucleotides match TRBD1. The CDR3 contains 15 residues. In germline, CDR1 is LNHDA, CDR2 SQIVND (reference sequence). V trimming: 3 bases; J trimming: 1 base; junction bases outside the gene matches: 4. The CDR3 protein is CASSMTTGGSYEQYF. The CDR3 nucleotides are TGTGCCAGTAGTATGACGACAGGGGGTTCCTACGAGCAGTACTTC.

This clone was seen a single time. The chain couples TRBV24-1 to TRBJ1-2; D gene ambiguous. Per germline, CDR1 KGHDR and CDR2 SFDVKD. The germline V and J ends were trimmed by 4 bases and 8 bases, with 13 bases remaining between them. The CDR3 consists of 13 residues. The CDR3 DNA reads TGTGCCACCAGTGAAGTCTTGGGGAGCGGCTACACCTTC. Translated: CATSEVLGSGYTF.

The gene calls are TRBV28 and TRBJ1-2; TRBD1 aligns across 8 bases. Germline trimming cut 1 base from V and 2 bases from J; bases unmatched to any gene: 6. Per the germline V gene, CDR1 is MDHEN and CDR2 is SYDVKM. The CDR3 runs to 16 residues. Here the CDR3 DNA reads TGTGCCAGCAGTTTATTATCGGACAGGGCCAACTATGGCTACACCTTC. Translated, it gives CASSLLSDRANYGYTF.

The chain is built from TRBV6-5 and TRBJ2-5; a weak D match, TRBD2 (5 bases). Germline lookup yields CDR1 MNHEY and CDR2 SVGAGI. V was pared by 5 bases and J by 2 bases, with 9 bases between. The CDR3 consists of 13 residues. CDR3 amino acids: CASSPGIQETQYF. In nucleotides, the CDR3 is TGTGCCAGCAGTCCCGGGATACAAGAGACCCAGTACTTC.

J is TRBJ2-7 and V is TRBV28; D is perhaps TRBD2 (6 bases). Trimming stripped 6 bases from V and 2 bases from J, with 14 bases between. Per the germline V gene, CDR1 is MDHEN and CDR2 is SYDVKM. The CDR3 length is 14 residues. The chain's CDR3 is CASSFSGPTYEQYF. The CDR3 DNA reads TGTGCCAGCAGCTTTAGCGGTCCCACCTACGAGCAGTACTTC.

Only a few counts were recorded for this clone. The genes are TRBV28 and TRBJ2-1; TRBD2 matches 8 bases. CDR3 size: 14 residues. The ends lost 5 bases at V and 5 bases at J; junction bases unmatched: 5. Germline CDR1 and CDR2: MDHEN and SYDVKM. The CDR3 DNA reads TGTGCCAGCAGTCGAGCGGGAGCCAACAATGAGCAGTTCTTC. It encodes CASSRAGANNEQFF.

The CDR3 here is CASSLGDRGWGEQYF. The CDR3 nucleotides are TGTGCCAGCAGCTTAGGCGACCGGGGGTGGGGCGAGCAGTACTTC. The chain joins TRBV7-8 to TRBJ2-7, with a possible D match to TRBD2 (6 bases). The germline V and J ends were trimmed by 1 base and 6 bases, with 16 bases remaining between them. Germline-derived CDR1 and CDR2 are SGHVS and FQNEAQ. The CDR3 is 15 residues long.

The chain couples TRBV7-3 to TRBJ2-7; possibly TRBD1 for D (6 bases). Trimming cost V 5 bases and J 6 bases, with 11 bases left between them. Germline V gene sequence: CDR1 SGHTA, CDR2 FQGTGA. The CDR3 is 12 amino acids. The CDR3 loop is CASSVQGGEQYF. The CDR3 DNA sequence: TGTGCCAGCAGCGTACAGGGCGGCGAGCAGTACTTC.

This clone has only a few counts. The chain recombines TRBV30 with TRBJ1-5; perhaps TRBD1 as D (5 bases). V lost 1 base, J lost 5 bases, and 21 bases lay in between. Per the germline V gene, CDR1 is GTSNPN and CDR2 is SVGIG (reference sequence). CDR3 length: 17 amino acids. In nucleotides, the CDR3 is TGTGCCTGGAGTGACCCTACAGGACATCGGAGACATCAGCCCCAGCATTTT. This sequence encodes CAWSDPTGHRRHQPQHF.

The chain uses TRBV19 and TRBJ1-6; D is perhaps TRBD1 (5 bases). Per germline, CDR1 LNHDA and CDR2 SQIVND (reference sequence). The germline V and J ends were trimmed by 5 bases and 7 bases, with 12 bases remaining between them. The CDR3 totals 14 residues. CDR3 sequence (DNA): TGTGCCAGTAGTTTCACAGGAGTAAATTCACCCCTCCACTTT. Translation: CASSFTGVNSPLHF.

As to this clone: Other DNA sequences in the same sample also yield this CDR3. The chain couples TRBV5-1 to TRBJ2-7; 12 nucleotides line up with TRBD1. Germline V CDR1 and CDR2: SGHRS, YFSETQ. The CDR3 is 14 amino acids. V shed 4 bases, J shed 6 bases, and the junction held 5 bases outside the gene matches. CDR3 DNA sequence: TGCGCCAGCAGCACCGGGACAGGGGGCCTCGAGCAGTACTTC. Protein sequence: CASSTGTGGLEQYF.

This chain links TRBV11-2 with TRBJ1-5; no reliable D call. CDR1 and CDR2 (germline): SGHAT, FQNNGV. The CDR3 length is 13 residues. V was pared by 0 bases and J by 6 bases, with 6 bases between. The CDR3 protein is CASSLEGGQPQHF. The CDR3 bases are TGTGCCAGCAGCTTAGAGGGAGGTCAGCCCCAGCATTTT.

This clone occurred once. The CDR3 protein is CASSSASGRRTDTQYF. CDR3 DNA sequence: TGTGCCAGCAGTTCAGCTAGCGGGAGACGTACAGATACGCAGTATTTT. This rearrangement joins TRBV27 to TRBJ2-3, with TRBD2 identical over 10 bases. The ends lost 4 bases at V and 3 bases at J; junction bases unmatched: 7. This CDR3 spans 16 amino acids. Germline CDR1 MNHEY, CDR2 SMNVEV (reference sequence).

A few counts support this clone. The chain couples TRBV7-9 to TRBJ2-1, with TRBD2 matching over 11 bases. This CDR3 is built from 15 residues. Germline assignment: CDR1 SEHNR and CDR2 FQNEAQ (reference sequence). V gave up 3 bases and J gave up 12 bases; unmatched junction bases: 10. In DNA, the CDR3 is TGTGCCAGCAGCTTTAGTAGCGGGAGGGCCGAGTCGCAGTTCTTC. Residues: CASSFSSGRAESQFF.

This clone was seen a single time. This CDR3 reads CASSFDRLQQYF. CDR3 DNA sequence: TGTGCCAGCAGCTTCGACAGATTGCAGCAGTACTTC. The J gene is TRBJ2-7, the V gene TRBV5-4, with a weak D call TRBD1 (5 bases). In germline, CDR1 is SGHNT, CDR2 YYREEE (reference sequence). V was cut by 2 bases and J by 8 bases, with 11 bases left in between. The length of the CDR3 is 12 residues.

With respect to this clone: The sample contains more than one DNA sequence encoding this CDR3. This sequence joins TRBV28 and TRBJ2-6; unclear D gene. Trimming took off 1 base at V and 1 base at J, with 2 bases between the two ends. Germline CDR1 MDHEN, CDR2 SYDVKM. The CDR3 totals 14 residues. CDR3 DNA: TGTGCCAGCAGTTTATCATCTGGGGCCAACGTCCTGACTTTC. It translates to CASSLSSGANVLTF.

The chain combines TRBV28 with TRBJ1-4, with 9 nucleotides matching TRBD1. J was trimmed by 8 bases and V by 5 bases; bases with no gene match: 6. The CDR3 has 14 residues. CDR1 and CDR2 (germline): MDHEN, SYDVKM. The CDR3: CASSKWTGVEKLFF. CDR3 sequence (DNA): TGTGCCAGCAGTAAATGGACAGGGGTGGAAAAACTGTTTTTT.

The chain joins TRBV7-6 to TRBJ2-5, with TRBD1 identical over 10 bases. J lost 5 bases, V lost 7 bases, and 4 bases had no gene match. CDR3 size: 13 residues. The germline CDR1 and CDR2 sequences are SGHVS and FNYEAQ. CDR3 loop: CASTRDRGETQYF. Written as DNA, the CDR3 is TGTGCCAGCACCAGGGACAGGGGTGAGACCCAGTACTTC.